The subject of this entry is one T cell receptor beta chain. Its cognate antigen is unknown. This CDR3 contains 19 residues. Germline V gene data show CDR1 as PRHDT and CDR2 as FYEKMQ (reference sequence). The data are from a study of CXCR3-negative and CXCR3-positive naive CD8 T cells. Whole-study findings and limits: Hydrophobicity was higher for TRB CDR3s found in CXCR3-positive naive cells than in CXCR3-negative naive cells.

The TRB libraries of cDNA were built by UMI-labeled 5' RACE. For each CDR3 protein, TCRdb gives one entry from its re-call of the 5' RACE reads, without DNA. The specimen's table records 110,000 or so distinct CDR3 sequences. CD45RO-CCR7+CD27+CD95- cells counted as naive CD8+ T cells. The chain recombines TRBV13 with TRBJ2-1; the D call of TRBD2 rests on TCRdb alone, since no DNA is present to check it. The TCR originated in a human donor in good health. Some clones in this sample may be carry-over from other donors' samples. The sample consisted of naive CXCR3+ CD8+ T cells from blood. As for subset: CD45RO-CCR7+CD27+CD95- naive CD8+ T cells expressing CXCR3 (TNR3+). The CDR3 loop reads CASSFFEDSTSVSYNEQFF.